These 9 T cell receptor beta chains were all obtained from the same sample, sequenced in a study of blood T cell repertoires in COVID-19 (dated by TCRdb to 2020 to 2022). The library came from the immunoSEQ multiplex PCR assay. In TCRdb, the immuneACCESS table is reduced to in-frame sequences with V and J assigned. These tables do not hold every clone; where another copy was compared, an unresolved V gene accounts for under half, and the others remain unexplained. The sample table lists some 200,000 clones, just under 85% of them with a count of one. 6.9% of the sample rests with the top ten. The sequenced sample was peripheral blood. These receptors all stem from a human donor with acute or convalescent COVID-19. The donor label of this sample is uncertain.

V is TRBV19 and J is TRBJ2-5; D may be TRBD1 (6 bases). V was clipped by 6 bases and J by 7 bases, with 24 bases between them. Germline values: CDR1 LNHDA, CDR2 SQIVND (reference sequence). The length of the CDR3 is 16 residues. The CDR3 region has the DNA TGTGCCAGTAGATCGATACAGGGATTAGTCGGAGGGACCCAGTACTTC. It encodes CASRSIQGLVGGTQYF.

The CDR3 DNA reads TGCAGCGTTGAAGGGCCGGGACAGGGGGCTCCCCCAGATACGCAGTATTTT. Translating gives CSVEGPGQGAPPDTQYF. The chain recombines TRBV29-1 with TRBJ2-3, with 12 bases that match TRBD1. The junction had 9 bases not matched to a gene; V was cut back by 1 base and J by 4 bases. Per the germline V gene, CDR1 is SQVTM and CDR2 is ANQGSEA. There are 17 residues in the CDR3.

The chain is built from TRBV28 and TRBJ1-4, with D tentatively TRBD1 (6 bases). Germline assignment: CDR1 MDHEN and CDR2 SYDVKM. The CDR3 loop spans 12 amino acids. Trimming pared 5 bases from V and 14 bases from J, leaving 15 bases between. CDR3 DNA: TGTGCCAGCAGTCCACCACAGGGTGATCTGTTTTTT. This encodes CASSPPQGDLFF.

The chain combines TRBV7-9 with TRBJ2-1, with 11 bases fitting TRBD2. Germline V CDR1 and CDR2: SEHNR, FQNEAQ (reference sequence). The CDR3 extends over 16 amino acids. After removal of 5 bases from V and 7 bases from J, the junction contained 10 bases not matched to a gene. The CDR3 DNA sequence: TGTGCCAGCAGCCTCTTAACTAGCGGGAGCGGAAATGAGCAGTTCTTC. Its protein is CASSLLTSGSGNEQFF. Full variable domain (rest looked up from reference TRBV7-9 and TRBJ2-1): DTGVSQNPRHKITKRGQNVTFRCDPISEHNRLYWYRQTLGQGPEFLTYFQNEAQLEKSRLLSDRFSAERPKGSFSTLEIQRTEQGDSAMYLCASSLLTSGSGNEQFFGPGTRLTVL.

The chain carries TRBV5-4 and TRBJ1-4; 8 nucleotides match TRBD1. V shed 1 base, J shed 5 bases, and the junction held 1 base outside the gene matches. There are 14 residues in the CDR3. Germline values: CDR1 SGHNT, CDR2 YYREEE (reference sequence). The DNA of the CDR3 is TGTGCCAGCAGCTTGACAGGGGGGAATGAAAAACTGTTTTTT. Amino acids: CASSLTGGNEKLFF.

The chain employs TRBV29-1 and TRBJ2-5; 7 nucleotides align to TRBD2. Germline V gene data show CDR1 as SQVTM and CDR2 as ANQGSEA. The CDR3 has 15 residues. Germline trimming cut 6 bases from V and 1 base from J; bases unmatched to any gene: 11. The CDR3 sequence: CSVGYQTSSQETQYF. CDR3 nucleotides: TGCAGCGTCGGCTACCAGACTAGCAGCCAAGAGACCCAGTACTTC.

V gene TRBV28 combines with J gene TRBJ1-2; D may be TRBD1 (5 bases). Germline-derived CDR1 and CDR2 are MDHEN and SYDVKM. This CDR3 contains 11 residues. V was pared by 7 bases and J by 7 bases, with 10 bases between. CDR3 sequence: CASNQGRGYTF. As DNA, the CDR3 is TGTGCCAGCAATCAGGGCCGTGGCTACACCTTC.

V and J are TRBV15 and TRBJ2-7; TRBD2 is a possible D gene (6 bases). The CDR3 has 15 residues. The germline V gene encodes CDR1 LNHNV and CDR2 YYDKDF (reference sequence). Trimming stripped 0 bases from V and 4 bases from J, with 13 bases between. The CDR3 sequence is CATSREGTRGYEQYF. The CDR3 DNA sequence: TGTGCCACCAGCAGAGAGGGGACTCGGGGGTACGAGCAGTACTTC.

J is TRBJ2-1 and V is TRBV18; weak D call: TRBD1 (5 bases). CDR1 KGHSH and CDR2 LQKENI come from the germline V gene. There are 13 residues in the CDR3. The ends were cut back, 6 bases at V and 6 bases at J, with 12 bases in the middle. The CDR3 nucleotides are TGTGCCAGCTCGTCGGACCAGGGCAATGAGCAGTTCTTC. Translated: CASSSDQGNEQFF. The complete variable domain, with remaining parts taken from reference TRBV18 and TRBJ2-1, reads NAGVMQNPRHLVRRRGQEARLRCSPMKGHSHVYWYRQLPEEGLKFMVYLQKENIIDESGMPKERFSAEFPKEGPSILRIQQVVRGDSAAYFCASSSDQGNEQFFGPGTRLTVL.